The 28 T cell receptor beta chains listed next were all sequenced from one sample in a study of blood T cell repertoires in COVID-19. Produced via immunoSEQ multiplex PCR; TCRdb's table is partial and in-frame only. The table lists approximately 240,000 clones, 70% to 90% of them singletons. Input material: peripheral blood. The receptors originated from a woman in her late teens or twenties who had recovered from COVID-19.

This clone showed up just once. The gene calls are TRBV7-9 and TRBJ1-2; no reliable D call. CDR3 size: 13 residues. The V gene's germline CDR1 is SEHNR and CDR2 FQNEAQ (reference sequence). V lost 2 bases to trimming and J lost 10 bases, with 14 bases between them. For the CDR3, the DNA is TGTGCCAGCAGCTTACTTCAGGCCGGAAACTACACCTTC. Amino acid sequence: CASSLLQAGNYTF.

The V gene is TRBV7-9, the J gene TRBJ2-1; TRBD2 matches at 12 bases. The V and J ends lost 6 bases and 9 bases, in that order; junction bases with no gene match: 12. The CDR3 is 16 amino acids. Germline loops: CDR1 SEHNR, CDR2 FQNEAQ (reference sequence). The CDR3 nucleotides are TGTGCCAGCAGTCCAACGACTAGCGGGAGAATCGGTGAGCAGTTCTTC. Its translation: CASSPTTSGRIGEQFF.

This chain connects TRBV2 to TRBJ2-2; a weak D match, TRBD1 (5 bases). The CDR3 has 15 residues. Per the germline V gene, CDR1 is SNHLY and CDR2 is FYNNEI. V was cut by 1 base and J by 3 bases, with 9 bases left in between. The CDR3 bases are TGTGCCAGCAGTGAAGTAGACAGTTACACCGGGGAGCTGTTTTTT. This gives the protein CASSEVDSYTGELFF.

This clone was detected only once. The chain recombines TRBV29-1 with TRBJ2-2, with D unresolved. CDR1 and CDR2 (germline): SQVTM, ANQGSEA. V was shortened by 3 bases and J by 5 bases, with 4 bases between the two germline ends. This CDR3 has 11 amino acids. The CDR3 here is CSVDGTGELFF. The CDR3 DNA follows: TGCAGCGTTGACGGGACCGGGGAGCTGTTTTTT.

The chain combines TRBV5-1 with TRBJ2-4, with D perhaps matching TRBD1 (6 bases). This CDR3 has 14 residues. V was cut by 4 bases and J by 9 bases, with 17 bases left in between. Looked up from germline, CDR1 is SGHRS and CDR2 is YFSETQ. Here the CDR3 DNA reads TGCGCCAGCAGCCAACTAGAGGGGGATGCCATTCAGTACTTC. Its translation: CASSQLEGDAIQYF.

The rearrangement uses TRBV5-1 and TRBJ2-3, with 11 bases that match TRBD1. Germline values: CDR1 SGHRS, CDR2 YFSETQ. The CDR3 covers 15 residues. Germline trimming cut 3 bases from V and 3 bases from J; bases unmatched to any gene: 3. The CDR3 reads CASSWGTGGTDTQYF. CDR3 nucleotides: TGCGCCAGCAGCTGGGGGACAGGGGGGACAGATACGCAGTATTTT.

The CDR3 DNA sequence: TGTGCCAGCAGCGGCCCCAACAGGGCCAGTGAAGCTTTCTTT. This translates into CASSGPNRASEAFF. J is TRBJ1-1 and V is TRBV9, with D maybe TRBD1 (6 bases). Looked up from germline, CDR1 is SGDLS and CDR2 is YYNGEE. V was cut by 3 bases and J by 7 bases, with 16 bases left in between. This CDR3 has 14 amino acids.

The chain carries TRBV4-3 and TRBJ2-3; 11 bases match TRBD2. Germline CDR1 reads LGHNA; CDR2 reads YSLEER. CDR3 length equals 17 residues. V lost 1 base, J lost 0 bases, and 3 bases stayed unmatched. Here the CDR3 reads CASSQVRTSGSTDTQYF. The CDR3 coding sequence is TGCGCCAGCAGCCAAGTCAGGACTAGCGGGAGCACAGATACGCAGTATTTT.

V and J are TRBV11-2 and TRBJ1-1; the D is unclear. V dropped 2 bases and J dropped 5 bases, with 21 bases sitting between them. The length of the CDR3 is 17 residues. CDR1 is SGHAT, CDR2 FQNNGV, per germline. CDR3 sequence reads: CASSLRWREGMWTEAFF. The CDR3 coding sequence is TGTGCCAGCAGCTTAAGGTGGAGGGAAGGGATGTGGACTGAAGCTTTCTTT.

V usage is TRBV24-1 and J usage is TRBJ2-2, with 8 positions matching TRBD1. The ends lost 3 bases at V and 1 base at J; junction bases unmatched: 6. The V gene's germline CDR1 is KGHDR and CDR2 SFDVKD. The CDR3 contains 17 residues. The CDR3 sequence is CATSDRGQGLNTGELFF. CDR3 nucleotides: TGTGCCACCAGTGATAGAGGACAGGGCTTGAACACCGGGGAGCTGTTTTTT.

The CDR3 nucleotides are TGTGCCAGCAGTTATAATTTGGGGGGATACACTGAAGCTTTCTTT. It encodes CASSYNLGGYTEAFF. J is TRBJ1-1 and V is TRBV6-5; possibly TRBD1 for D (5 bases). Germline-derived CDR1 and CDR2 are MNHEY and SVGAGI. This CDR3 comprises 15 residues. Trimming cost V 3 bases and J 3 bases, with 14 bases left between them.

The genes are TRBV9 and TRBJ2-7; 11 bases agree with TRBD1. This CDR3 spans 16 amino acids. After removal of 3 bases from V and 3 bases from J, the junction contained 8 bases not matched to a gene. Germline V gene sequence: CDR1 SGDLS, CDR2 YYNGEE. CDR3 protein: CASSGPGTGGVYEQYF. In nucleotides, the CDR3 is TGTGCCAGCAGCGGCCCCGGGACAGGGGGAGTCTACGAGCAGTACTTC.

This sequence joins TRBV30 and TRBJ2-2; 9 bases align to TRBD2. Germline V gives CDR1 GTSNPN, CDR2 SVGIG (reference sequence). The CDR3 spans 24 residues. Unmatched junction bases numbered 30, after V lost 4 bases and J lost 0 bases. CDR3 amino acids: CAWNSGTRLPGLAQLRANTGELFF. The CDR3 DNA follows: TGTGCCTGGAACTCCGGAACGAGACTACCGGGACTAGCCCAACTAAGGGCGAACACCGGGGAGCTGTTTTTT.

CDR3 residues: CASKQGELRVYQHF. CDR3 nucleotides: TGTGCCAGCAAACAGGGGGAGTTAAGGGTCTACCAGCATTTT. J is TRBJ1-5 and V is TRBV6-5; 8 bases map to TRBD1. The germline V gene has CDR1 MNHEY and CDR2 SVGAGI. This CDR3 comprises 14 residues. V shed 7 bases, J shed 12 bases, and the junction held 14 bases outside the gene matches.

The gene calls are TRBV7-9 and TRBJ2-7; 7 nucleotides match TRBD2. CDR3 length equals 15 residues. The V gene's germline CDR1 is SEHNR and CDR2 FQNEAQ (reference sequence). The V gene end was trimmed by 0 bases and the J gene end by 4 bases; junction bases not matched to a gene: 6. The CDR3 loop reads CASSLAEGRGYEQYF. The CDR3, as DNA: TGTGCCAGCAGCTTAGCGGAGGGGAGGGGATACGAGCAGTACTTC. Full variable domain (outside the CDR3, taken from reference TRBV7-9 and TRBJ2-7): DTGVSQNPRHKITKRGQNVTFRCDPISEHNRLYWYRQTLGQGPEFLTYFQNEAQLEKSRLLSDRFSAERPKGSFSTLEIQRTEQGDSAMYLCASSLAEGRGYEQYFGPGTRLTVT.

The chain links TRBV20-1 to TRBJ2-7, with 7 positions matching TRBD1. Per the germline V gene, CDR1 is DFQATT and CDR2 is SNEGSKA (reference sequence). The junction had 6 bases not matched to a gene; V was cut back by 3 bases and J by 1 base. The CDR3 extends over 14 amino acids. CDR3 region: CSASYRGKSYEQYF. The CDR3 coding sequence is TGCAGTGCTAGTTACAGGGGAAAGTCCTACGAGCAGTACTTC.

This chain links TRBV6-5 with TRBJ2-1; 9 nucleotides line up with TRBD2. This CDR3 comprises 14 residues. Germline lookup yields CDR1 MNHEY and CDR2 SVGAGI. The J segment lost 5 bases and the V segment lost 8 bases, leaving 7 bases of the junction unmatched. As DNA, the CDR3 is TGTGCCAGCTTGACTAGCGGCTCGGACAATGAGCAGTTCTTC. Protein sequence: CASLTSGSDNEQFF.

The chain links TRBV6-2 or TRBV6-3 to TRBJ2-3, with D unclear. The CDR3 runs to 15 residues. From germline, CDR1 is MNHEY and CDR2 SVGEGT. Trimming shortened V by 0 bases and J by 2 bases, and 9 bases separated the two germline ends. CDR3 sequence (DNA): TGTGCCAGCAGTTACTCGGCGAGACACACAGATACGCAGTATTTT. Its translation is CASSYSARHTDTQYF.

Only a few counts were recorded for this clone. J is TRBJ2-2 and V is TRBV12-3 or TRBV12-4; a weak D match, TRBD2 (6 bases). The length of the CDR3 is 12 residues. V was cut by 5 bases and J by 5 bases, with 6 bases left in between. The CDR3 DNA reads TGTGCCAGCAGTCGGGGGACCGGGGAGCTGTTTTTT. This encodes CASSRGTGELFF.

The V and J genes are TRBV24-1 and TRBJ2-2; 8 bases match TRBD1. The CDR3 loop spans 17 amino acids. Trimming at V came to 0 bases and at J to 1 base, leaving 3 bases not matched to a gene. Germline V gene sequence: CDR1 KGHDR, CDR2 SFDVKD. Here the CDR3 DNA reads TGTGCCACCAGTGATTTGGGCGGACAGGGGAACACCGGGGAGCTGTTTTTT. Its translation is CATSDLGGQGNTGELFF.

This chain links TRBV7-3 with TRBJ2-3; 11 positions agree with TRBD2. V was clipped by 5 bases and J by 6 bases; unmatched bases: 10. Germline V gene sequence: CDR1 SGHTA, CDR2 FQGTGA. The CDR3 is 16 amino acids. In nucleotides, the CDR3 is TGTGCCAGCAGCATCGGGACTAGCGGTTGGGGGGATACGCAGTATTTT. The encoded protein is CASSIGTSGWGDTQYF.

V usage is TRBV3-1 (or the pseudogene TRBV3-2) and J usage is TRBJ1-2; D uncertain. Germline values: CDR1 LGHDT, CDR2 YNNKEL (reference sequence). Trimming pared 3 bases from V and 3 bases from J, leaving 5 bases between. The CDR3 totals 12 residues. Written as DNA, the CDR3 is TGTGCCAGCAGCCACGGAGACTATGGCTACACCTTC. This encodes CASSHGDYGYTF.

The chain recombines TRBV7-2 with TRBJ1-2; 7 bases map to TRBD1. Per germline, CDR1 SGHTA and CDR2 FQGNSA. The CDR3 runs to 14 residues. Trimming removed 6 bases from V and 2 bases from J; junction bases left unmatched: 6. This CDR3 reads CASRRPGQNYGYTF. CDR3 nucleotides: TGTGCCAGCAGGCGTCCGGGACAGAACTATGGCTACACCTTC.

The chain recombines TRBV7-2 with TRBJ2-5; 8 bases fit TRBD1. Germline V gene data show CDR1 as SGHTA and CDR2 as FQGNSA. Unmatched junction bases numbered 2, after V lost 4 bases and J lost 4 bases. The CDR3 contains 13 residues. CDR3 DNA: TGTGCCAGCAGCTACGGGACAGGAGAGACCCAGTACTTC. Translating gives CASSYGTGETQYF.

In this sample, this clone turned up once. The CDR3 nucleotides are TGTGCCAGCAGCTTAGGTCAGGGTGAGGAAAAACTGTTTTTT. As protein: CASSLGQGEEKLFF. The rearrangement links TRBV11-2 to TRBJ1-4; possibly TRBD1 for D (5 bases). The germline CDR1 and CDR2 sequences are SGHAT and FQNNGV. V was cut by 1 base and J by 8 bases, with 11 bases left in between. The CDR3 has 14 residues.

The chain is built from TRBV24-1 and TRBJ2-2; 8 bases map to TRBD1. The ends lost 5 bases at V and 2 bases at J; junction bases unmatched: 3. Germline lookup yields CDR1 KGHDR and CDR2 SFDVKD. This CDR3 has 15 residues. In DNA form, the CDR3 reads TGTGCCACCAGTGGGACAGGGCACAACACCGGGGAGCTGTTTTTT. This sequence encodes CATSGTGHNTGELFF.

This chain uses TRBV7-2 with TRBJ1-5; 8 nucleotides align to TRBD1. This CDR3 comprises 15 residues. Germline V gives CDR1 SGHTA, CDR2 FQGNSA. V was clipped by 6 bases and J by 0 bases; unmatched bases: 4. The DNA of the CDR3 is TGTGCCAGCAGTTCAACAGGGGGTAGCAATCAGCCCCAGCATTTT. Its translation is CASSSTGGSNQPQHF.

This clone was seen just once. This rearrangement joins TRBV5-6 to TRBJ1-1, with a possible D match to TRBD1 (6 bases). CDR1 is SGHDT and CDR2 is YYEEEE in the germline V gene. This CDR3 is 16 amino acids long. V was pared by 2 bases and J by 5 bases, with 19 bases between. The CDR3 nucleotides are TGTGCCAGCAGCTTTTTATCGCAGGGGAGAGGGACTGAAGCTTTCTTT. Translated: CASSFLSQGRGTEAFF.